Listed here are 11 T cell receptor beta chains from one sample, sequenced in a study of cytomegalovirus exposure and HLA in healthy donors. The primer mix had 60 Vbeta and 13 Jbeta primers. TCRdb's table, derived via immunoSEQ multiplex PCR, lists solely in-frame clones and lacks some. The sample includes about 140,000 clones, roughly 76% of them seen just once. The sample was PBMCs. Receptors originate from a woman in her 40s in good health and CMV-seronegative.

The rearrangement uses TRBV7-8 and TRBJ1-6, with TRBD1 matching 10 bases. This CDR3 has 16 residues. From germline, CDR1 is SGHVS and CDR2 FQNEAQ. V was pared by 2 bases and J by 5 bases, with 3 bases of the junction left unmatched. As DNA, the CDR3 is TGTGCCAGCAGCTTATGGGACAGGGGAGATAATTCACCCCTCCACTTT. Amino acid sequence: CASSLWDRGDNSPLHF.

There are a few counts of this clone. V usage is TRBV18 and J usage is TRBJ1-1, with 8 bases aligning to TRBD1. The CDR3 consists of 13 residues. The V and J ends lost 5 bases and 5 bases, in that order; junction bases with no gene match: 4. The V gene's germline CDR1 is KGHSH and CDR2 LQKENI. CDR3 protein: CASSGQGRTEAFF. In nucleotides, the CDR3 is TGTGCCAGCTCAGGACAGGGTAGGACTGAAGCTTTCTTT. Drawing the rest from reference TRBV18 and TRBJ1-1, the complete variable domain is NAGVMQNPRHLVRRRGQEARLRCSPMKGHSHVYWYRQLPEEGLKFMVYLQKENIIDESGMPKERFSAEFPKEGPSILRIQQVVRGDSAAYFCASSGQGRTEAFFGQGTRLTVV.

The rearrangement links TRBV7-9 to TRBJ2-2, with unresolved D. The CDR3 covers 14 residues. Per the germline V gene, CDR1 is SEHNR and CDR2 is FQNEAQ (reference sequence). V lost 0 bases and J lost 1, with 3 bases in between. The chain's CDR3 is CASSLAGNTGELFF. The CDR3 coding sequence is TGTGCCAGCAGCTTAGCCGGGAACACCGGGGAGCTGTTTTTT.

Here the CDR3 DNA reads TGCGCCAGCAGCCACACAGGGGTTAATCAGCCCCAGCATTTT. Its translation: CASSHTGVNQPQHF. This chain joins TRBV4-1 and TRBJ1-5; 7 bases match TRBD1. Per the germline V gene, CDR1 is MGHRA and CDR2 is YSYEKL. CDR3 length: 14 residues. Trimming cost V 3 bases and J 4 bases; bases outside gene matches: 3.

The genes are TRBV5-1 and TRBJ2-5; D may be TRBD1 (5 bases). Trimming shortened V by 1 base and J by 5 bases, and 9 bases separated the two germline ends. CDR1 SGHRS and CDR2 YFSETQ come from the germline V gene. The CDR3 is 13 amino acids. CDR3 in DNA: TGCGCCAGCAGCTTGAGGGGCGCGGAGACCCAGTACTTC. It is translated as CASSLRGAETQYF.

Here the CDR3 reads CASSLQGRNTEAFF. The CDR3 coding sequence is TGTGCCAGCAGCCTACAGGGTCGGAACACTGAAGCTTTCTTT. The chain recombines TRBV27 with TRBJ1-1; D possibly corresponds to TRBD1 (6 bases). CDR3 length: 14 amino acids. V was trimmed by 6 bases and J by 1 base, leaving 12 bases between them. Germline CDR1 MNHEY, CDR2 SMNVEV (reference sequence).

This rearrangement joins TRBV2 to TRBJ2-7; 7 bases line up with TRBD1. V was pared by 7 bases and J by 2 bases, with 2 bases of the junction left unmatched. Germline lookup yields CDR1 SNHLY and CDR2 FYNNEI. This CDR3 is 12 amino acids long. The CDR3 bases are TGTGCCAGCACGGGACAGCCCTACGAGCAGTACGTC. It specifies CASTGQPYEQYV.

This chain uses TRBV6-5 with TRBJ2-2; D is unresolved. Trimming removed 5 bases from V and 7 bases from J, with 11 bases in between. The CDR3 is 13 amino acids. Germline assignment: CDR1 MNHEY and CDR2 SVGAGI. Written as DNA, the CDR3 is TGTGCCAGCAGTCCCCCACCCGGCGGGGAGCTGTTTTTT. Translated: CASSPPPGGELFF.

The gene calls are TRBV21-1 and TRBJ1-1. TRBV21-1 is a pseudogene. This CDR3 has 14 amino acids. The CDR3 nucleotides read TGTGCCAGCAGCAATCGCCGGGGAATCACTGAAGCTTTCTTT. Encoded protein: CASSNRRGITEAFF.

The rearrangement joins TRBV28 to TRBJ1-2; 8 nucleotides align to TRBD1. CDR3 length: 16 residues. The ends lost 3 bases at V and 4 bases at J; junction bases unmatched: 10. Germline V lookup: CDR1 MDHEN, CDR2 SYDVKM. Written as DNA, the CDR3 is TGTGCCAGCAGTTTCCCCGGACAGGGTCGGACCTATGGCTACACCTTC. The encoded protein is CASSFPGQGRTYGYTF.

The chain recombines TRBV4-2 with TRBJ2-2, with 10 bases aligning to TRBD2. The CDR3 loop spans 15 amino acids. V trimming: 0 bases; J trimming: 6 bases; junction bases outside the gene matches: 1. The germline V gene has CDR1 LGHNA and CDR2 YNFKEQ. CDR3 residues: CASSQDSGGPGELFF. As DNA, the CDR3 is TGTGCCAGCAGCCAAGATAGCGGGGGGCCCGGGGAGCTGTTTTTT.